A selection of T cell receptor beta chains follows, all from one sample in a study of identical twins. One entry per CDR3 protein, called by TCRdb with MiXCR from the 5' RACE reads. The table records around 240,000 distinct CDR3 sequences, about 11% of them present only once. The sample taken for sequencing was memory T cells sorted from blood. The receptors derive from a man aged 50-60 years in good health. Both conserved end residues are part of each CDR3. A D gene is named only where the DNA matches it firmly. The size field is filled for only some rows; it gives once, few, many or a size class.

TRBJ2-7 | NA | few | TRBV4-3 | TGCGCCAGCAGCCAAGATGGGGGGAGTAACGAGCAGTACTTC | CASSQDGGSNEQYF
TRBJ2-5 | TRBD1 | NA | TRBV6-4 | TGTGCCAGCAGTAACCCGGGGACAGCCTGGGAAGAGACCCAGTACTTC | CASSNPGTAWEETQYF
TRBJ1-5 | NA | NA | TRBV20-1 | TGCAGTGCATCCGGGACGGATATCAATCAGCCCCAGCATTTT | CSASGTDINQPQHF
TRBJ1-5 | NA | many | TRBV6-1 | TGTGCCAGCAGTGAGGACAGTAGCAATCAGCCCCAGCATTTT | CASSEDSSNQPQHF
TRBJ2-1 | TRBD2 | many | TRBV20-1 | TGCAGTGCTAGTGCGACTAGCGGGGGGGCCGGTAATGAGCAGTTCTTC | CSASATSGGAGNEQFF
TRBJ2-1 | NA | few | TRBV20-1 | TGCAGTGCTGGACGGATGAGGAGCGGAAAGGGGCAGTTCTTC | CSAGRMRSGKGQFF
TRBJ1-3 | NA | many | TRBV6-1 | TGTGCCAGCAGAGTATCCGGGACACCAAGCTCTGGAAACACCATATATTTT | CASRVSGTPSSGNTIYF
TRBJ2-1 | NA | NA | TRBV6-2/TRBV6-3 | TGTGCCAGCAGTTACCCTACTAGCAATGAGCAGTTCTTC | CASSYPTSNEQFF
TRBJ1-4 | NA | NA | TRBV5-1 | TGCGCCAGCAGCTTGAGTCCCGGGATGGATGAAAAACTGTTTTTT | CASSLSPGMDEKLFF
TRBJ2-7 | TRBD2 | few | TRBV10-3 | TGTGCCACCGGGACTAGCGGTAGGGATGCCTACGAGCAGTACTTC | CATGTSGRDAYEQYF
TRBJ2-7 | NA | NA | TRBV28 | TGTGCCAGCAACCGAAATTCCGCCGAGCAGTACTTC | CASNRNSAEQYF
TRBJ1-1 | TRBD1 | NA | TRBV30 | TGTGCCTGGAGGGGGACCGGGACAGCCACTGAAGCTTTCTTT | CAWRGTGTATEAFF
TRBJ2-3 | NA | many | TRBV9 | TGTGCCAGCAGCGTCGGGACCGTCACAGATACGCAGTATTTT | CASSVGTVTDTQYF
TRBJ2-5 | TRBD1 | many | TRBV20-1 | TGCAGTGCTCCCCGGACAGGGGACCAACAAGAGACCCAGTACTTC | CSAPRTGDQQETQYF
TRBJ2-2 | TRBD2 | NA | TRBV11-1 | TGTGCCAGCAGCTTATCGCTAGCGGGAGGATTTAACACCGGGGAGCTGTTTTTT | CASSLSLAGGFNTGELFF
TRBJ2-7 | NA | NA | TRBV19 | TGTGCCAGTAGTATAGGTGTCGAGCAGTACTTC | CASSIGVEQYF
TRBJ2-7 | TRBD1 | many | TRBV5-1 | TGCGCCAGCAGCCCCCGACAGGGGGGATACGAGCAGTACTTC | CASSPRQGGYEQYF
TRBJ2-1 | TRBD2 | NA | TRBV15 | TGTGCCACCAGCGGGCTTAGCGGGGGGACATCCTACAATGAGCAGTTCTTC | CATSGLSGGTSYNEQFF
TRBJ1-1 | NA | NA | TRBV30 | TGTGCCTGGAGTGGGGGCGGTGGCCCGTCTGAAGCTTTCTTT | CAWSGGGGPSEAFF
TRBJ2-1 | NA | many | TRBV20-1 | TGCAGTGCTCAACGCCCTGGACTTTCTTACAATGAGCAGTTCTTC | CSAQRPGLSYNEQFF
TRBJ2-7 | NA | many | TRBV7-2 | TGTGCCAGCGCTAGAAACAGGGCGGGCAGCTACGAGCAGTACTTC | CASARNRAGSYEQYF
TRBJ2-2 | TRBD1 | many | TRBV11-2 | TGTGCCAGCAGTTCCGGGACAGCGAACACCGGGGAGCTGTTTTTT | CASSSGTANTGELFF
TRBJ1-2 | NA | few | TRBV7-9 | TGTGCCAGCAGCTCCCGTAGGGGCGGTGGCTACACCTTC | CASSSRRGGGYTF
TRBJ2-3 | NA | NA | TRBV4-1 | TGCGCCAGCAGCCGAGTTGGTGGTACGCAGTATTTT | CASSRVGGTQYF
TRBJ2-3 | TRBD2 | NA | TRBV9 | TGTGCCAGCAGCGTAGTCGCTGCGGGAGGGGTAGATACGCAGTATTTT | CASSVVAAGGVDTQYF
TRBJ2-3 | TRBD2 | few | TRBV20-1 | TGCAGTGCTAGAATGGGGGGGACAGATACGCAGTATTTT | CSARMGGTDTQYF
TRBJ2-7 | TRBD1 | NA | TRBV28 | TGTGCCAGCAGTCTACCGGACAGGATATACGAGCAGTACTTC | CASSLPDRIYEQYF
TRBJ2-1 | NA | many | TRBV12-3/TRBV12-4 | TGTGCCAGCAGTTTGTCCCAGGGTCAGCACAATGAGCAGTTCTTC | CASSLSQGQHNEQFF
TRBJ2-1 | NA | many | TRBV18 | TGTGCCAGCTCACCAGGGGTAGGATCCTACAATGAGCAGTTCTTC | CASSPGVGSYNEQFF
TRBJ1-6 | NA | few | TRBV11-2 | TGTGCCAGCAGCGCCAACGTACGGTTCTATAATTCACCCCTCCACTTT | CASSANVRFYNSPLHF
TRBJ1-2 | NA | NA | TRBV20-1 | TGCAGTGCTAACCCCGGGACACGCTATGGCTACACCTTC | CSANPGTRYGYTF
TRBJ2-6 | NA | many | TRBV5-1 | TGCGCCAGCAGCTCGGACCCTGCCCCTGGGGCCAACGTCCTGACTTTC | CASSSDPAPGANVLTF
TRBJ2-6 | NA | few | TRBV19 | TGTGCCAGTAGTACCGGACGTCTAAGCTCTGGGGCCAACGTCCTGACTTTC | CASSTGRLSSGANVLTF
TRBJ2-3 | NA | NA | TRBV6-1 | TGTGCCAGCAGTGCTAGGACGCGCCAGGTCGGAGATACGCAGTATTTT | CASSARTRQVGDTQYF
TRBJ1-5 | NA | many | TRBV10-3 | TGTGCCATCAGTGATCGACAGGACAATCAGCCCCAGCATTTT | CAISDRQDNQPQHF
TRBJ2-7 | TRBD2 | NA | TRBV6-2/TRBV6-3 | TGTGCCAGCAGCTCCGGACTAGCGGGGGGTAGGAGCTCCTACGAGCAGTACTTC | CASSSGLAGGRSSYEQYF
TRBJ1-4 | NA | NA | TRBV4-2 | TGTGCCAGCAGCCAAGCAGGGCCTGAAAAACTGTTTTTT | CASSQAGPEKLFF
TRBJ2-6 | NA | many | TRBV7-8 | TGTGCCAGCAGCTCCGTCGTTTTGGGGTCTGGGGCCAACGTCCTGACTTTC | CASSSVVLGSGANVLTF
TRBJ1-6 | TRBD1 | NA | TRBV12-3/TRBV12-4 | TGTGCCAGCAGACAGGGGGCGGAAAATTCACCCCTCCACTTT | CASRQGAENSPLHF
TRBJ1-4 | NA | NA | TRBV6-5 | TGTGCCAGCAGTTACGGGACGTCGGGTAAACTGTTTTTT | CASSYGTSGKLFF
TRBJ2-1 | NA | many | TRBV6-2/TRBV6-3 | TGTGCCAGCAGTAATTTGGCCCTGGGCGACCTCAATGAGCAGTTCTTC | CASSNLALGDLNEQFF
TRBJ1-1 | TRBD1 | NA | TRBV4-2 | TGTGCCAGCAGAACAACGACAGGGGCGGCTGAAGCTTTCTTT | CASRTTTGAAEAFF
TRBJ2-3 | TRBD1 | many | TRBV10-3 | TGTGCCATCAGTGAGGGGACAGCAGGCACAGATACGCAGTATTTT | CAISEGTAGTDTQYF